Listed below are T cell receptor beta chains from one sample, sequenced in a study of blood T cell repertoires in COVID-19. Assay: immunoSEQ multiplex PCR; the TCRdb copy retains only in-frame clones and omits some. This sample has more than 200,000 clones, with 88% found just once. Sequencing was done on a sample of peripheral blood. All receptors derive from a woman aged 55-70 years with acute or convalescent COVID-19. CDR3s include the opening cysteine and the closing phenylalanine or tryptophan. The order of the fields is CDR3 length, J gene, D gene, V gene, clone size, CDR3 protein, CDR3 DNA. The D gene is left open where the match is weak. Clone sizes are given selectively: once, few, many, or a class where the clone is expanded.

CDR3 length: 16; J gene: TRBJ1-4; D gene: .; V gene: TRBV27; clone size: .; CDR3 protein: CASSLSPSATNEKLFF; CDR3 DNA: TGTGCCAGCAGTTTATCGCCCAGTGCAACTAATGAAAAACTGTTTTTT
CDR3 length: 13; J gene: TRBJ1-2; D gene: TRBD1; V gene: TRBV2; clone size: .; CDR3 protein: CASSEDRDYGYTF; CDR3 DNA: TGTGCCAGCAGTGAGGACAGGGACTATGGCTACACCTTC
CDR3 length: 15; J gene: TRBJ2-7; D gene: TRBD1; V gene: TRBV27; clone size: .; CDR3 protein: CASKGTGFGNYEQYF; CDR3 DNA: TGTGCCAGCAAAGGGACAGGGTTTGGGAACTACGAGCAGTACTTC
CDR3 length: 19; J gene: TRBJ2-3; D gene: TRBD2; V gene: TRBV9; clone size: .; CDR3 protein: CASSVLAGGANPSTDTQYF; CDR3 DNA: TGTGCCAGCAGCGTACTAGCGGGGGGCGCAAATCCTAGCACAGATACGCAGTATTTT
CDR3 length: 13; J gene: TRBJ1-1; D gene: .; V gene: TRBV11-3; clone size: .; CDR3 protein: CASSLQGDTEAFF; CDR3 DNA: TGTGCCAGCAGCTTACAAGGGGACACTGAAGCTTTCTTT
CDR3 length: 18; J gene: TRBJ2-2; D gene: .; V gene: TRBV15; clone size: once; CDR3 protein: CATSRDSLRTVNTGELFF; CDR3 DNA: TGTGCCACCAGCAGAGATTCCCTCAGGACAGTGAACACCGGGGAGCTGTTTTTT
CDR3 length: 13; J gene: TRBJ2-3; D gene: .; V gene: TRBV7-3; clone size: .; CDR3 protein: CASSMDYADTQYF; CDR3 DNA: TGTGCCAGCAGCATGGACTATGCAGATACGCAGTATTTT
CDR3 length: 19; J gene: TRBJ1-2; D gene: .; V gene: TRBV2; clone size: .; CDR3 protein: CASSLRTEKPSIANYGYTF; CDR3 DNA: TGTGCCAGCAGTCTCCGCACAGAAAAACCTTCTATAGCTAACTATGGCTACACCTTC
CDR3 length: 14; J gene: TRBJ1-6; D gene: TRBD1; V gene: TRBV30; clone size: .; CDR3 protein: CAWSITGVNSPLHF; CDR3 DNA: TGTGCCTGGAGTATAACAGGGGTCAATTCACCCCTCCACTTT
CDR3 length: 16; J gene: TRBJ1-5; D gene: .; V gene: TRBV4-2; clone size: .; CDR3 protein: CASSPLGGGSNQPQHF; CDR3 DNA: TGTGCCAGCAGCCCTTTGGGAGGGGGAAGCAATCAGCCCCAGCATTTT
CDR3 length: 14; J gene: TRBJ2-5; D gene: .; V gene: TRBV5-1; clone size: .; CDR3 protein: CASSPTGGMETQYF; CDR3 DNA: TGCGCCAGCAGCCCGACTGGGGGGATGGAGACCCAGTACTTC
CDR3 length: 12; J gene: TRBJ2-3; D gene: .; V gene: TRBV10-3; clone size: .; CDR3 protein: CAISFKGDTQYF; CDR3 DNA: TGTGCCATCAGCTTCAAGGGGGACACGCAGTATTTT
CDR3 length: 15; J gene: TRBJ2-7; D gene: .; V gene: TRBV6-5; clone size: .; CDR3 protein: CASSKGGLQTYEQYF; CDR3 DNA: TGTGCCAGCTCTAAGGGCGGGCTTCAAACCTACGAGCAGTACTTC